The rows below give T cell receptor beta chains drawn from one sample of a study of vaccination and CD4 T cells after COVID-19. One entry per CDR3 protein, called by TCRdb with MiXCR from the PCR reads. The table shows about 7,100 distinct CDR3 sequences, with around 70% occurring only once. These receptors' antigens are unknown. What was sequenced was CD4+ T cells from blood, cultured in vitro. These receptors were taken from a human donor who had recovered from COVID-19. The CDR3 runs from the conserved cysteine through the conserved F or W. Each record gives: D gene, J gene, V gene, clone size, CDR3 DNA, CDR3 protein. The D gene is left open where the match is weak. Not all rows give a size; the values are once, few, many and, for expanded clones, a class.

D gene: -
J gene: TRBJ2-5
V gene: TRBV6-5
clone size: -
CDR3 DNA: TGTGCCAGCAGTTACGACTATTGGCAAGAGACCCAGTACTTC
CDR3 protein: CASSYDYWQETQYF

D gene: TRBD1
J gene: TRBJ1-2
V gene: TRBV20-1
clone size: -
CDR3 DNA: TGCAGTGCTAGGCCGGGACAGGGCCTTTCCCACTATGGCTACACCTTC
CDR3 protein: CSARPGQGLSHYGYTF

D gene: TRBD1
J gene: TRBJ2-7
V gene: TRBV6-2/TRBV6-3
clone size: -
CDR3 DNA: TGTGCCAGCAGTTACCCACAGGGGTTTCGGAACTTC
CDR3 protein: CASSYPQGFRNF

D gene: -
J gene: TRBJ1-1
V gene: TRBV7-8
clone size: -
CDR3 DNA: TGTGCCAGCAGCTTAGGGTCAGGGAGGAGGAACACTGAAGCTTTCTTT
CDR3 protein: CASSLGSGRRNTEAFF

D gene: -
J gene: TRBJ1-5
V gene: TRBV6-2/TRBV6-3
clone size: -
CDR3 DNA: TGTGCCAGCAGTTATGGGTTCGGATATAGCAATCAGCCCCAGCATTTT
CDR3 protein: CASSYGFGYSNQPQHF

D gene: -
J gene: TRBJ2-1
V gene: TRBV27
clone size: -
CDR3 DNA: TGTGCCAGCAGTCCCCGGGTAGTCTCCTACAATGAGCAGTTCTTC
CDR3 protein: CASSPRVVSYNEQFF

D gene: -
J gene: TRBJ1-5
V gene: TRBV7-9
clone size: -
CDR3 DNA: TGTGCCAGCAGCTTAGGAGGGGTAGGACAGCCCCAGCATTTT
CDR3 protein: CASSLGGVGQPQHF

D gene: TRBD1
J gene: TRBJ1-2
V gene: TRBV5-1
clone size: few
CDR3 DNA: TGCGCCAGCAGCCTTAATACGGGACAGGGGTCTAGTGGCTACACCTTC
CDR3 protein: CASSLNTGQGSSGYTF

D gene: TRBD1
J gene: TRBJ1-2
V gene: TRBV7-2
clone size: few
CDR3 DNA: TGTGCCAGCAGTTTGGGACAGCCCTATGGCTACACCTTC
CDR3 protein: CASSLGQPYGYTF

D gene: -
J gene: TRBJ2-5
V gene: TRBV10-3
clone size: -
CDR3 DNA: TGTGCCATCAGCCCCGGGACTTCCCAAGAGACCCAGTACTTC
CDR3 protein: CAISPGTSQETQYF

D gene: -
J gene: TRBJ1-2
V gene: TRBV7-2
clone size: few
CDR3 DNA: TGTGCCAGCAGCCCCAGATTTACAGCAAACTATGGCTACACCTTC
CDR3 protein: CASSPRFTANYGYTF

D gene: TRBD1
J gene: TRBJ2-7
V gene: TRBV6-2/TRBV6-3
clone size: -
CDR3 DNA: TGTGCCAGCAGCAGGACAGGGAGCTCCTACGAGCAGTACTTC
CDR3 protein: CASSRTGSSYEQYF

D gene: -
J gene: TRBJ2-1
V gene: TRBV27
clone size: -
CDR3 DNA: TGTGCCAGCAGCCTCCGACAGCCCTACAATGAGCAGTTCTTC
CDR3 protein: CASSLRQPYNEQFF

D gene: -
J gene: TRBJ2-5
V gene: TRBV19
clone size: -
CDR3 DNA: TGTGCCAGTAGGAGGGGGGGTCAGCGTAGAGAGACCCAGTACTTC
CDR3 protein: CASRRGGQRRETQYF

D gene: -
J gene: TRBJ2-1
V gene: TRBV20-1
clone size: -
CDR3 DNA: TGCAGTGCTAGAGATCCGCGCGAGCAGATACTAGTGAATGAGCAGTTCTTC
CDR3 protein: CSARDPREQILVNEQFF

D gene: -
J gene: TRBJ1-5
V gene: TRBV4-3
clone size: medium-sized
CDR3 DNA: TGCGCCAGCAGCCATGACAGGAGCAATCAGCCCCAGCATTTT
CDR3 protein: CASSHDRSNQPQHF